This passage covers 7 T cell receptor beta chains from one sample sequenced in a study of T cell changes during pregnancy in multiple sclerosis. Sequencing used immunoSEQ multiplex PCR; TCRdb keeps in-frame clones, though not all of them. This repertoire shows around 44,000 clones, around 94% found once; its top ten account for 1.3%. Sequencing used peripheral blood. The receptors stem from a female donor with multiple sclerosis, enrolled in a pregnancy study.

V gene TRBV4-3 combines with J gene TRBJ2-7; TRBD2 aligns across 11 bases. Germline assignment: CDR1 LGHNA and CDR2 YSLEER. The V and J ends lost 3 bases and 4 bases, in that order; junction bases with no gene match: 11. The CDR3 extends over 17 amino acids. CDR3 protein: CASSQAVTSGSGYEQYF. For the CDR3, the DNA is TGCGCCAGCAGCCAGGCAGTAACTAGCGGGAGTGGTTACGAGCAGTACTTC.

J is TRBJ1-2 and V is TRBV18; D unresolved. Germline assignment: CDR1 KGHSH and CDR2 LQKENI. Trimming took 4 bases from V and 6 from J, leaving 12 bases between them. CDR3 length: 13 amino acids. The CDR3 protein is CASSLQESDGYTF. For the CDR3, the DNA is TGTGCCAGCTCACTCCAGGAAAGTGATGGCTACACCTTC.

The chain has TRBV6-1 and TRBJ1-1; D uncertain. The ends were cut back, 2 bases at V and 5 bases at J, with 9 bases in the middle. The CDR3 consists of 13 residues. CDR1 and CDR2 from the germline V gene are MNHNS and SASEGT. The CDR3 DNA reads as TGTGCCAGCAGTGAAAAAGAGGTGACTGAAGCTTTCTTT. It encodes CASSEKEVTEAFF.

The J gene is TRBJ1-1, the V gene TRBV5-6; unclear D gene. Per the germline V gene, CDR1 is SGHDT and CDR2 is YYEEEE. The CDR3 sequence is 14 residues long. Trimming stripped 5 bases from V and 6 bases from J, with 17 bases between. The CDR3 nucleotides read TGTGCCAGCAGTTCCCCGAGGTGGTTCGCTGAAGCTTTCTTT. This encodes CASSSPRWFAEAFF.

This chain uses TRBV29-1 with TRBJ1-2; D unresolved. There are 12 residues in the CDR3. V gave up 1 base and J gave up 3 bases, with 6 bases separating them. Germline values: CDR1 SQVTM, CDR2 ANQGSEA. The CDR3 DNA sequence: TGCAGCGTTGAAGGCACCCACTATGGCTACACCTTC. Translating it yields CSVEGTHYGYTF. The full variable domain, its missing parts supplied by reference TRBV29-1 and TRBJ1-2, is SAVISQKPSRDICQRGTSLTIQCQVDSQVTMMFWYRQQPGQSLTLIATANQGSEATYESGFVIDKFPISRPNLTFSTLTVSNMSPEDSSIYLCSVEGTHYGYTFGSGTRLTVV.

The chain combines TRBV4-1 with TRBJ2-1; D call uncertain. The germline V gene encodes CDR1 MGHRA and CDR2 YSYEKL. V lost 5 bases, J lost 7 bases, and 15 bases lay in between. This CDR3 spans 14 amino acids. DNA of the CDR3: TGCGCCAGCAGCATTCGACCGGGCCCAAATGAGCAGTTCTTC. As protein: CASSIRPGPNEQFF.

The chain employs TRBV9 and TRBJ1-4; unclear D gene. The germline V and J ends were trimmed by 0 bases and 5 bases, with 8 bases remaining between them. The CDR3 extends over 14 amino acids. In germline, CDR1 is SGDLS, CDR2 YYNGEE. DNA of the CDR3: TGTGCCAGCAGCGTAGGTACGGGGAATGAAAAACTGTTTTTT. The encoded protein is CASSVGTGNEKLFF. The complete variable domain, with remaining parts taken from reference TRBV9 and TRBJ1-4, reads DSGVTQTPKHLITATGQRVTLRCSPRSGDLSVYWYQQSLDQGLQFLIQYYNGEERAKGNILERFSAQQFPDLHSELNLSSLELGDSALYFCASSVGTGNEKLFFGSGTQLSVL.